This passage covers 18 T cell receptor beta chains from one sample sequenced in a study of Ad26.COV2.S vaccination and SARS-CoV-2 variants. Treatment specified: roughly 20 received Ad26.COV2.S at low or high dose, single or two shots; 5 received placebo; per-sample allocation not given. Samples were taken on day 63 after the first vaccine or placebo injection. Measured with immunoSEQ multiplex PCR; TCRdb has only the in-frame clones, and not every one. The sample lists 380,000 or so clones; roughly 89% were seen once. Source: peripheral blood, taken in a trial of Ad26.COV2.S vaccine versus placebo. Every receptor here comes from a person aged 18-60 years who received the Ad26.COV2.S COVID-19 vaccine or a placebo.

About this clone itself: This same CDR3 is encoded by further DNA sequences in the sample. The chain uses TRBV28 and TRBJ1-5, with D unclear. Germline lookup yields CDR1 MDHEN and CDR2 SYDVKM. The CDR3 is made up of 13 amino acids. Trimming pared 3 bases from V and 1 base from J, leaving 4 bases between. In nucleotides, the CDR3 is TGTGCCAGCAGTTTTAACAGCAATCAGCCCCAGCATTTT. Protein: CASSFNSNQPQHF.

The CDR3 region is CASILGAYNEQFF. CDR3 bases: TGTGCCAGCATTCTAGGGGCTTACAATGAGCAGTTCTTC. The chain carries TRBV2 and TRBJ2-1, with D possibly being TRBD1 (5 bases). This CDR3 contains 13 residues. Trimming cost V 7 bases and J 4 bases, with 11 bases left between them. CDR1 SNHLY and CDR2 FYNNEI come from the germline V gene.

The CDR3 sequence is CASSEFSGGKLFF. Here the CDR3 DNA reads TGTGCCAGCTCAGAGTTTTCCGGGGGAAAACTGTTTTTT. The gene calls are TRBV18 and TRBJ1-4; perhaps TRBD1 as D (5 bases). The CDR3 contains 13 residues. Germline V CDR1 and CDR2: KGHSH, LQKENI. The V gene lost 5 bases and the J gene lost 10 bases, with 14 bases spanning the gap.

The gene calls are TRBV6-2 or TRBV6-3 and TRBJ2-7; D is unresolved. This CDR3 contains 12 residues. The ends were cut back, 5 bases at V and 0 bases at J, with 5 bases in the middle. Germline V gene data show CDR1 as MNHEY and CDR2 as SVGEGT. CDR3 loop: CASSATSYEQYF. The CDR3 DNA follows: TGTGCCAGCAGTGCCACCTCCTACGAGCAGTACTTC.

V and J are TRBV14 and TRBJ2-5, with TRBD2 identical over 12 bases. The CDR3 is made up of 14 amino acids. With V trimmed by 4 bases and J by 4 bases, 1 base remained unmatched. Germline values: CDR1 SGHDN, CDR2 FVKESK. The CDR3 DNA sequence: TGTGCCAGCAGCCGACTAGCGGGGGCAGAGACCCAGTACTTC. Translated, it gives CASSRLAGAETQYF.

V usage is TRBV19 and J usage is TRBJ2-5; 13 bases agree with TRBD2. Trimming took 5 bases from V and 2 from J; bases not matched to a gene: 17. Germline-derived CDR1 and CDR2 are LNHDA and SQIVND (reference sequence). CDR3 length equals 20 residues. CDR3 DNA: TGTGCCAGTAGTCCGAGACTAGCGGGAGGTAGTTTGGGGAGGCAAGAGACCCAGTACTTC. Translated: CASSPRLAGGSLGRQETQYF.

The J gene is TRBJ2-3, the V gene TRBV12-3 or TRBV12-4; D not resolved. The CDR3 spans 12 residues. Trimming shortened V by 8 bases and J by 0 bases, and 6 bases separated the two germline ends. The CDR3 sequence is CASSASTDTQYF. CDR3 in DNA: TGTGCCAGCTCAGCTAGCACAGATACGCAGTATTTT.

The CDR3 here is CASSPGRPLGDEQFF. In nucleotides, the CDR3 is TGCGCCAGCAGCCCCGGGAGGCCCCTAGGGGATGAGCAGTTCTTC. The chain has TRBV5-1 and TRBJ2-1; 7 positions match TRBD2. The CDR3 length is 15 residues. Trimming removed 4 bases from V and 8 bases from J; junction bases left unmatched: 12. Germline values: CDR1 SGHRS, CDR2 YFSETQ.

The chain uses TRBV11-2 and TRBJ1-5; D is unclear. V was clipped by 0 bases and J by 0 bases, with 9 bases between them. The CDR3 length is 16 residues. From germline, CDR1 is SGHAT and CDR2 FQNNGV. CDR3 sequence reads: CASSLDTTVSNQPQHF. CDR3 nucleotide sequence: TGTGCCAGCAGCTTAGATACGACGGTTAGCAATCAGCCCCAGCATTTT.

The chain joins TRBV24-1 to TRBJ1-2, with D uncertain. V lost 2 bases, J lost 0 bases, and 9 bases lay in between. CDR3 length: 15 amino acids. Germline V gene data show CDR1 as KGHDR and CDR2 as SFDVKD. The CDR3 DNA sequence: TGTGCCACCAGTGATTCGGATCCCGCTAACTATGGCTACACCTTC. Translating gives CATSDSDPANYGYTF.

V and J are TRBV24-1 and TRBJ2-7; TRBD1 is a possible D gene (6 bases). V was cut by 10 bases and J by 4 bases, with 13 bases left in between. The CDR3 totals 12 residues. The V gene's germline CDR1 is KGHDR and CDR2 SFDVKD. The CDR3 DNA reads TGTGCCACGCAGTCGGACAGTTACGAGCAGTACTTC. Translating gives CATQSDSYEQYF.

The rearrangement joins TRBV30 to TRBJ1-1, with D unresolved. Per germline, CDR1 GTSNPN and CDR2 SVGIG (reference sequence). V was trimmed by 2 bases and J by 1 base, leaving 11 bases between them. The CDR3 extends over 14 amino acids. CDR3 nucleotide sequence: TGTGCCTGGAGTAGTATGAGGGCGAACACTGAAGCTTTCTTT. Translating gives CAWSSMRANTEAFF. Drawing the rest from reference TRBV30 and TRBJ1-1, the complete variable domain is SQTIHQWPATLVQPVGSPLSLECTVEGTSNPNLYWYRQAAGRGLQLLFYSVGIGQISSEVPQNLSASRPQDRQFILSSKKLLLSDSGFYLCAWSSMRANTEAFFGQGTRLTVV.

CDR3 protein: CASSERTSGSYEQYF. DNA of the CDR3: TGTGCCAGCAGTGAAAGGACTAGCGGGTCGTACGAGCAGTACTTC. The chain is built from TRBV2 and TRBJ2-7; TRBD2 matches at 11 bases. Germline trimming cut 2 bases from V and 4 bases from J; bases unmatched to any gene: 4. CDR1 SNHLY and CDR2 FYNNEI come from the germline V gene. This CDR3 contains 15 residues.

The V call is TRBV29-1, the J call TRBJ2-7, with D maybe TRBD2 (5 bases). V lost 7 bases, J lost 0 bases, and 13 bases lay in between. The CDR3 totals 13 residues. Per the germline V gene, CDR1 is SQVTM and CDR2 is ANQGSEA. The CDR3 loop is CSGGGGSSYEQYF. The CDR3 DNA sequence: TGCAGCGGGGGTGGTGGGAGCTCCTACGAGCAGTACTTC.

The chain carries TRBV5-1 and TRBJ1-4; perhaps TRBD1 as D (5 bases). The CDR3 has 16 residues. Per germline, CDR1 SGHRS and CDR2 YFSETQ. V dropped 4 bases and J dropped 3 bases, with 16 bases sitting between them. The CDR3: CASSPQGGSANEKLFF. CDR3 sequence (DNA): TGCGCCAGCAGCCCTCAGGGTGGTTCGGCTAATGAAAAACTGTTTTTT. Together with reference TRBV5-1 and TRBJ1-4, the CDR3 gives the full variable domain: KAGVTQTPRYLIKTRGQQVTLSCSPISGHRSVSWYQQTPGQGLQFLFEYFSETQRNKGNFPGRFSGRQFSNSRSEMNVSTLELGDSALYLCASSPQGGSANEKLFFGSGTQLSVL.

The CDR3 DNA reads TGTGCCAGCAGCAATGCCTTCAGGGGGCTCGGACACGAGCAGTACTTC. Its translation: CASSNAFRGLGHEQYF. V gene TRBV21-1 combines with J gene TRBJ2-7; the table's D call, TRBD1, was not checked against the DNA. TRBV21-1 is deemed a pseudogene. CDR3 size: 16 residues.

This chain links TRBV6-1 with TRBJ2-7, with TRBD1 matching over 7 bases. V dropped 2 bases and J dropped 1; count of bases not matched to a gene: 5. Germline CDR1 MNHNS, CDR2 SASEGT. The CDR3 runs 15 residues. CDR3 DNA: TGTGCCAGCAGTGAAAGGACAGGTAGATCCTACGAGCAGTACTTC. Translated, it gives CASSERTGRSYEQYF.

The chain is built from TRBV10-3 and TRBJ2-7; TRBD1 or TRBD2 may be the D gene (5 bases each). Germline CDR1 and CDR2: ENHRY and SYGVKD. This CDR3 comprises 13 residues. Trimming removed 10 bases at V and 3 bases at J, with 16 bases between. In nucleotides, the CDR3 is TGTGCCACCAGGGAAAGAGGAGGCTACGAGCAGTACTTC. It codes for CATRERGGYEQYF.